The following is a T cell receptor (beta chain) sequence with its context. Its antigen is unidentified. This CDR3 contains 15 residues. The germline V gene has CDR1 SGHRS and CDR2 YFSETQ. The ends were cut back, 4 bases at V and 1 base at J, with 14 bases in the middle. RNA, once extracted, was reverse transcribed into cDNA for use as the sequencing template. Assay: immunoSEQ multiplex PCR; the TCRdb copy retains only in-frame clones and omits some. The repertoire holds about 190,000 clones, with about 60% as singletons. This record comes from a study of CD8+ T cells in alopecia areata. The study's findings and limits: Mouse data revealed clearer TCR sharing than patient data did, a gap possibly tied to HLA. Sequencing of scalp tissue also captures the resident alphabeta T cells of normal skin.

This sequence was found in a human donor with alopecia areata. The sequencing used CD4+ T cells sorted from blood, collected at week 0. The chain joins TRBV5-1 to TRBJ1-1; a possible D gene is TRBD1 (5 bases). Here the CDR3 reads CASSRTGRENTEAFF. The CDR3 bases are TGCGCCAGCAGCAGAACAGGACGGGAGAACACTGAAGCTTTCTTT.